The entry below describes one T cell receptor (beta chain). This clone has more than one count but fewer than ten. This receptor's antigen is unknown. Per-base quality was not reported, and no clone a single base away is much larger than it. This entry belongs to a study of T cell responses to AZD1222 COVID-19 vaccine (dated by TCRdb to the early 2020s). With respect to the entire study: AZD1222 recipients given second doses at about 4 weeks or at about 12 weeks were pooled, since spike-specific TCR depth and breadth were not found to differ between the two schedules. Trial participants were enrolled into age subgroups of 18-55, 56-69 and 70-plus years, which contained around 140, 26 and 57 TCR-sequenced participants, respectively. A total of under 250 trial participants underwent TCR sequencing, of whom about 210 had received two doses of AZD1222 and 26 had received two doses of the MenACWY control vaccine. The paper as a whole reports these results and caveats: Participants were mostly white British, with more females than males. The authors suggested clonal diversity may have been underestimated. Because no day 14 peak-response samples were available, the repertoires could be characterized only after the peak T cell response. Reportedly, almost half of the unique spike-specific TCRs recognized epitopes lying outside the regions that are mutated in the B.1.351 and B.1.1.7 variants. The 56-69-year group was small, and its depth increase did not reach significance, likely because of low power. A significant rise in spike-specific TCR breadth and depth was observed after two AZD1222 doses relative to day 0 and relative to MenACWY recipients. Conclusions about previously exposed vaccinees were limited because only a handful of AZD1222 recipients were SARS-CoV-2 seropositive at baseline. The whole spike protein was spanned by vaccine-associated CD4 TCRs, and dominant responses were seen in regions 160-218 and 743-854.

The CDR3 regions of human TCRbeta chains were analyzed by immunosequencing. On the study's bioinformatics: TCRs in the repertoires were matched against a reference library of SARS-CoV-2-specific TCRs that had been generated with the MIRA antigen-specificity platform. Breadth meant the fraction of unique TCRs that were SARS-CoV-2-associated, whereas depth meant the fraction of total T cells that were SARS-CoV-2-associated. Each spike-specific TCR was assigned to its reactive spike region and to a CD4 or CD8 class using the MIRA data. Log10-transformed breadth and depth values were compared by one-way ANOVA with Sidak's multiple comparisons tests. TCRdb limited this immuneACCESS table to in-frame rearrangements with V and J called. A share of clones is missing; checked studies link under half to unresolved V genes, and the rest is unexplained. V and J calls and clone size are as listed in that table; D and trimming were resolved from the DNA. Recorded for this sample are roughly 100,000 clones; 80% to 90% of them occurred a single time. Less than 9.5% of the sample lies in the top ten.

The CDR1 and CDR2 encoded by the germline V gene are SGHTA and FQGNSA. Trimming at the junction amounts to 5 bases on V and 7 bases on J, and the germline ends lie 15 bases apart. From the cysteine through the phenylalanine, the CDR3 covers 14 amino acids. The sequence is cut down to CDR3 DNA, 42 bases in frame from base 1. This sample's time point label indicates: baseline before first vaccination. The vaccinee samples were drawn from two UK trials, COV001 and COV002, one of which was a single-blind randomized controlled phase 2/3 trial testing AZD1222 (ChAdOx1 nCoV-19) in healthy adults. Trial participant PBMC samples were collected at day 0 and day 28 after the second dose for TCRbeta chain sequencing.

Sequencing used peripheral blood, obtained on day 0 of AZD1222 vaccination. This clonotype was sampled from an adult in good health. The chain is assembled from TRBV7-2 and TRBJ1-5; a tentative D call is TRBD1 (5 bases match). CDR3 protein: CASSPNRGDQPQHF. At the DNA level, the sequence is TGTGCCAGCAGCCCGAATAGAGGGGACCAGCCCCAGCATTTT.